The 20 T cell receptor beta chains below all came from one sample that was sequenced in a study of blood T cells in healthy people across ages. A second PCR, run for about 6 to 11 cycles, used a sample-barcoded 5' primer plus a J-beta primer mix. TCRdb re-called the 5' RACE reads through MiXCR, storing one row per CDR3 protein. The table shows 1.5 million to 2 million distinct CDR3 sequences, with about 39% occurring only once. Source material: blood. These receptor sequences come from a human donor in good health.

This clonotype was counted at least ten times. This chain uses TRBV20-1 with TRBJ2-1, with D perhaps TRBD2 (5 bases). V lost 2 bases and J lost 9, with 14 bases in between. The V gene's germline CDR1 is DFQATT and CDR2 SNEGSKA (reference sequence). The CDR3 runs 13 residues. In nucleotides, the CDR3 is TGCAGTGCTAGACCACATAGCGATGGTGAGCAGTTCTTC. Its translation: CSARPHSDGEQFF.

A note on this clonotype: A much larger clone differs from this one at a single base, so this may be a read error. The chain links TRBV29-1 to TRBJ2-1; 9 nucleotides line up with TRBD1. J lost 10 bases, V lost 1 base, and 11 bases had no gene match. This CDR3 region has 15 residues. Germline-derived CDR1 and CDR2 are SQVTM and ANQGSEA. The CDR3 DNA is TGCAGCGTTGAAGTTTCCCGACAGGGGGACTACGAGCAGTTCTTC. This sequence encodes CSVEVSRQGDYEQFF.

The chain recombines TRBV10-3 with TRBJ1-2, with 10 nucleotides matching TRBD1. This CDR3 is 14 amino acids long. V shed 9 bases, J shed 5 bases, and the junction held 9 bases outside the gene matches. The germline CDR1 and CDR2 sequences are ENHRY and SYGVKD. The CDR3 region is CAIRPGTGDYGYTF. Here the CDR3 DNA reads TGTGCCATTCGGCCCGGGACAGGGGATTATGGCTACACCTTC.

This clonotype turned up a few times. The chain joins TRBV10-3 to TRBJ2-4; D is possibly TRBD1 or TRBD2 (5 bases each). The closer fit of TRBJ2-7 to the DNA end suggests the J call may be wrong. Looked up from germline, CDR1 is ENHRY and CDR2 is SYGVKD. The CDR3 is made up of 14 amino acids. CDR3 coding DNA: TGTGCCATCCGAAGACCTGGGGGAATTTACGAGCAGTACTTC. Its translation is CAIRRPGGIYEQYF.

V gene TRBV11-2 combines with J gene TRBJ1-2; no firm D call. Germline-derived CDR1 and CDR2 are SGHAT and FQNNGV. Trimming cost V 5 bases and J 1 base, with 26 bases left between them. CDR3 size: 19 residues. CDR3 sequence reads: CASSDAHSWVRQDNYGYTF. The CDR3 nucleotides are TGTGCCAGCAGCGACGCCCACTCTTGGGTCCGGCAGGATAACTATGGCTACACCTTC.

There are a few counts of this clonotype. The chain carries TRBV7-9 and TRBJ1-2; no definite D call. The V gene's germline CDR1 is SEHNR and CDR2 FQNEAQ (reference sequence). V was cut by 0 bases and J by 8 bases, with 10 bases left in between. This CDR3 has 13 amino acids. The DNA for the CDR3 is TGTGCCAGCAGCTTAGCCCAATCAAGGGGCTACACCTTC. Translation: CASSLAQSRGYTF.

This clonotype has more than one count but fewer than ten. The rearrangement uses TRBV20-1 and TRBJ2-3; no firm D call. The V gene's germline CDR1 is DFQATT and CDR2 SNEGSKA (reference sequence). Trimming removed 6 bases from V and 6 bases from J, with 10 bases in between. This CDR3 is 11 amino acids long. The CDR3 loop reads CSASEMDTQYF. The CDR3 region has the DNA TGCAGTGCCTCAGAGATGGATACGCAGTATTTT.

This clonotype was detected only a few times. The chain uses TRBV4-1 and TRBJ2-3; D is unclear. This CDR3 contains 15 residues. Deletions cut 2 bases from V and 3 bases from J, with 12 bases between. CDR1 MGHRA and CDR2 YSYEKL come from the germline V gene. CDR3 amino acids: CASSQHSTRTDTQYF. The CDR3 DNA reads TGCGCCAGCAGCCAACATTCAACCCGGACAGATACGCAGTATTTT.

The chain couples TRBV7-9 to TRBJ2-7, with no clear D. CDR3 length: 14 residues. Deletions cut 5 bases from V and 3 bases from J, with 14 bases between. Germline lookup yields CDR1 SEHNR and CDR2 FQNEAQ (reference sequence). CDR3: CASSPPGLIYEQYF. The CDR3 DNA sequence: TGTGCCAGCAGCCCACCGGGCCTAATCTACGAGCAGTACTTC.

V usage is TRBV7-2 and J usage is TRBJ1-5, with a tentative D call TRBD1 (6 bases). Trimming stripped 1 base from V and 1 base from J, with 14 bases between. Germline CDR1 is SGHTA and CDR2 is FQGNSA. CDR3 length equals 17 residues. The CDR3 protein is CASSLGGRGGSNQPQHF. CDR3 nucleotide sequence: TGTGCCAGCAGCTTAGGAGGCAGGGGAGGGAGCAATCAGCCCCAGCATTTT.

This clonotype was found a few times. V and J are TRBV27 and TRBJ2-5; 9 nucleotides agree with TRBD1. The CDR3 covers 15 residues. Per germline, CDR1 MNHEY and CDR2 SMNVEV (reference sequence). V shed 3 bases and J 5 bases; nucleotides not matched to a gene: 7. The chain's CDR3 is CASSFWTGAGETQYF. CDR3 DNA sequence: TGTGCCAGCAGTTTTTGGACAGGGGCAGGGGAGACCCAGTACTTC.

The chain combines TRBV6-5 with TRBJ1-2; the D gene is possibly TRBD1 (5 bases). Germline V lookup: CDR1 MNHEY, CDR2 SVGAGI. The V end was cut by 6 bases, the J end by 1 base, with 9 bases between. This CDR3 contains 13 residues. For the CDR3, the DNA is TGTGCCAGCAGGGTCGACAGTAACTATGGCTACACCTTC. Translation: CASRVDSNYGYTF.

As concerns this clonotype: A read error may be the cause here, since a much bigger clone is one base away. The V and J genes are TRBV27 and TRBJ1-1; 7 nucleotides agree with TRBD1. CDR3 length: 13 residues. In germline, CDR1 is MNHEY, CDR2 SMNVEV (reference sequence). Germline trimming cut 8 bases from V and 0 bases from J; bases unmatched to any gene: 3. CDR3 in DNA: TGTGCCAGCTGGGGACAGTTGAACACTGAAGCTTTCTTT. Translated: CASWGQLNTEAFF.

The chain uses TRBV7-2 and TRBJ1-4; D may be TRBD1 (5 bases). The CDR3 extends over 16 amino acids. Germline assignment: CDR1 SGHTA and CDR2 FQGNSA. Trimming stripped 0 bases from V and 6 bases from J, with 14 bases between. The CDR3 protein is CASSLARGVEHEKLFF. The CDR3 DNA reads TGTGCCAGCAGCTTAGCGCGAGGGGTTGAGCATGAAAAACTGTTTTTT.

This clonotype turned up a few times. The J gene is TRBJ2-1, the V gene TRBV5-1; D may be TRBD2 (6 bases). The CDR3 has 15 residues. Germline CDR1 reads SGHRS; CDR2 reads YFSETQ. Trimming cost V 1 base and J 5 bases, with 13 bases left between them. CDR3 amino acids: CASSLRDSDDNEQFF. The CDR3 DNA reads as TGCGCCAGCAGCTTGAGGGACTCCGACGACAATGAGCAGTTCTTC.

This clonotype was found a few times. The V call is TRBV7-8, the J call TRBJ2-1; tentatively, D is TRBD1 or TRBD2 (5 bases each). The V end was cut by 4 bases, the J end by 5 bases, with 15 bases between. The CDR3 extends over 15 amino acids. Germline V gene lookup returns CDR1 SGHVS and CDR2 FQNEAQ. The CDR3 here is CASSSTGAPNNEQFF. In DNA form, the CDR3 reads TGTGCCAGCAGCTCAACCGGGGCCCCTAACAATGAGCAGTTCTTC.

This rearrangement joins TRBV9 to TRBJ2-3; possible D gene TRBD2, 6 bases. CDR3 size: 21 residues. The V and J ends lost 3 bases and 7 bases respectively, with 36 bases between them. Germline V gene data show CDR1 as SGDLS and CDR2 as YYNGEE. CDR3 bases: TGTGCCAGCAGCGCCAGCGTCAACTCTGCACAATGGGCGGGGACTGCCAATACGCAGTATTTT. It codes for CASSASVNSAQWAGTANTQYF.

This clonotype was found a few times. The CDR3 DNA reads as TGCAGCGTCAGCGGGAGGGAGCAGTTCTTC. The encoded protein is CSVSGREQFF. This chain links TRBV29-1 with TRBJ2-1; 9 nucleotides agree with TRBD2. V shed 6 bases, J shed 10 bases, and the junction held 1 base outside the gene matches. Germline lookup yields CDR1 SQVTM and CDR2 ANQGSEA. The CDR3 has 10 residues.

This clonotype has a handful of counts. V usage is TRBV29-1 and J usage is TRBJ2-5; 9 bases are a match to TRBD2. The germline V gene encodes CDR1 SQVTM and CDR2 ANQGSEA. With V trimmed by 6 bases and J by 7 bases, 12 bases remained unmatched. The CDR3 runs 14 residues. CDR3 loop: CSVGIAGASGTQYF. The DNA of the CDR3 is TGCAGCGTGGGCATAGCGGGGGCCTCGGGGACCCAGTACTTC.

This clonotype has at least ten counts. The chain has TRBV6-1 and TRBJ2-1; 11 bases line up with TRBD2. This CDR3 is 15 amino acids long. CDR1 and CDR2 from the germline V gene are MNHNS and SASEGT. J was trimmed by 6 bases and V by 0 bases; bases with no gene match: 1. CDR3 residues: CASSEASGGANEQFF. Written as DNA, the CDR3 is TGTGCCAGCAGTGAAGCTAGCGGGGGGGCCAATGAGCAGTTCTTC.